The 20 T cell receptor beta chains listed next were all sequenced from one sample in a study of T cell responses to AZD1222 COVID-19 vaccine. Clones were read by immunoSEQ multiplex PCR, and TCRdb kept only the in-frame ones, dropping some. The table has 160,000 or so clones, about nine tenths seen once. The source was peripheral blood, collected 28 days after the second AZD1222 dose. These receptors all stem from an adult who received the AZD1222 COVID-19 vaccine.

The chain recombines TRBV16 with TRBJ1-2, with 7 bases fitting TRBD1. From germline, CDR1 is KGHSY and CDR2 FQNENV. CDR3 length equals 15 residues. Unmatched junction bases numbered 5, after V lost 0 bases and J lost 4 bases. The CDR3 region has the DNA TGTGCCAGCAGCCAATCGAGGGGGCAGGGCTATGGCTACACCTTC. Protein sequence: CASSQSRGQGYGYTF.

The rearrangement joins TRBV5-1 to TRBJ1-4, with no clear D. Looked up from germline, CDR1 is SGHRS and CDR2 is YFSETQ. The CDR3 has 13 residues. V was shortened by 4 bases and J by 5 bases, with 9 bases between the two germline ends. The CDR3 DNA sequence: TGCGCCAGCAGCCCTAGTCTAAATGAAAAACTGTTTTTT. Encoded protein: CASSPSLNEKLFF.

V gene TRBV9 combines with J gene TRBJ1-3; maybe TRBD1 (6 bases). V dropped 0 bases and J dropped 0 bases, with 10 bases sitting between them. Germline V gene data show CDR1 as SGDLS and CDR2 as YYNGEE. The CDR3 spans 16 residues. CDR3 coding DNA: TGTGCCAGCAGCGTAGCGGGGACAAACTCTGGAAACACCATATATTTT. This gives the protein CASSVAGTNSGNTIYF.

This rearrangement joins TRBV28 to TRBJ1-5; the D gene is possibly TRBD1 (5 bases). The CDR3 covers 14 residues. The V end lost 2 bases, the J end lost 4 bases, and 9 bases lay between the germline ends. CDR1 is MDHEN and CDR2 is SYDVKM in the germline V gene. In DNA form, the CDR3 reads TGTGCCAGCAGTTTACAGGGTCGAAATCAGCCCCAGCATTTT. Translation: CASSLQGRNQPQHF.

The J gene is TRBJ2-5, the V gene TRBV7-8; 8 bases map to TRBD2. With 1 base clipped from V and 7 bases from J, the junction kept 11 bases outside the gene matches. Germline-derived CDR1 and CDR2 are SGHVS and FQNEAQ. The CDR3 sequence is 16 residues long. Here the CDR3 DNA reads TGTGCCAGCAGCTTAGAGGAGGTGGGACTAGTGGTGACCCAGTACTTC. Protein sequence: CASSLEEVGLVVTQYF.

The gene calls are TRBV28 and TRBJ1-2; tentative D call: TRBD1 (6 bases). In germline, CDR1 is MDHEN, CDR2 SYDVKM. Trimming shortened V by 3 bases and J by 3 bases, and 20 bases separated the two germline ends. The CDR3 contains 17 residues. The CDR3 region is CASSFSPPGAAHYGYTF. Written as DNA, the CDR3 is TGTGCCAGCAGTTTTTCGCCCCCAGGGGCAGCCCACTATGGCTACACCTTC.

This sequence joins TRBV30 and TRBJ1-6; D call uncertain. From germline, CDR1 is GTSNPN and CDR2 SVGIG (reference sequence). Between the trimmed V and J ends, which lost 0 bases and 7 bases, there was a span of 13 bases. The CDR3 runs 15 residues. The CDR3: CAWSVPTAINSPLHF. In DNA, the CDR3 is TGTGCCTGGAGTGTACCCACCGCTATCAATTCACCCCTCCACTTT.

This chain connects TRBV19 to TRBJ1-5, with 7 bases that match TRBD1. CDR1 is LNHDA, CDR2 SQIVND, per germline (reference sequence). The CDR3 covers 17 residues. The trim removed 5 bases at V and 0 bases at J, leaving 10 bases unmatched. CDR3 region: CASSPRDSIYSNQPQHF. CDR3 sequence (DNA): TGTGCCAGTAGTCCCCGGGACAGCATTTATAGCAATCAGCCCCAGCATTTT.

The V and J genes are TRBV6-6 and TRBJ2-3, with D perhaps matching TRBD2 (5 bases). V dropped 5 bases and J dropped 4 bases, with 10 bases sitting between them. Germline CDR1 reads MNHNY; CDR2 reads SVGAGI (reference sequence). The CDR3 has 13 amino acids. The CDR3 sequence: CASSPRTSDTQYF. As DNA, the CDR3 is TGTGCCAGCAGTCCCCGGACTTCAGATACGCAGTATTTT.

Remarks on this clone: At the DNA level, this CDR3 is encoded by other sequences in the same sample as well. The DNA of the CDR3 is TGTGCCAGCAGTGAAGGGGTGTCCTACGAGCAGTACTTC. Translated, it gives CASSEGVSYEQYF. The chain has TRBV6-1 and TRBJ2-7; D remains ambiguous. CDR1 is MNHNS and CDR2 is SASEGT in the germline V gene. Trimming shortened V by 1 base and J by 1 base, and 5 bases separated the two germline ends. The CDR3 length is 13 residues.

In its sample, this clone was seen a few times. This chain links TRBV5-6 with TRBJ2-2; TRBD1 matches at 7 bases. The germline gives CDR1 SGHDT, CDR2 YYEEEE. The CDR3 covers 13 residues. After removal of 2 bases from V and 7 bases from J, the junction contained 2 bases not matched to a gene. The CDR3 sequence: CASSFYRGGELFF. The CDR3 nucleotides read TGTGCCAGCAGCTTTTACAGGGGCGGGGAGCTGTTTTTT.

V and J are TRBV2 and TRBJ1-5; no reliable D call. The germline V and J ends were trimmed by 1 base and 1 base, with 8 bases remaining between them. The CDR3 sequence is 15 residues long. Germline CDR1 and CDR2: SNHLY and FYNNEI. The CDR3 sequence: CASSEGGLSNQPQHF. The CDR3 nucleotides read TGTGCCAGCAGTGAAGGAGGATTGAGCAATCAGCCCCAGCATTTT.

This clone was observed a single time. The chain has TRBV2 and TRBJ2-1; D is unresolved. V lost 6 bases and J 4 bases, leaving 28 bases between the germline ends. CDR3 length: 19 amino acids. Germline-derived CDR1 and CDR2 are SNHLY and FYNNEI. The CDR3 DNA follows: TGTGCCAGCAGAGCCCGTAGGACCTCAGACGATAGACCGTACAATGAGCAGTTCTTC. It yields the protein CASRARRTSDDRPYNEQFF.

In its sample, this clone was seen a few times. CDR3 protein: CASSSHEYPRFF. Here the CDR3 DNA reads TGTGCCAGCAGCTCACACGAATACCCTCGGTTCTTC. The chain carries TRBV7-9 and TRBJ2-1; no definite D call. Germline V lookup: CDR1 SEHNR, CDR2 FQNEAQ (reference sequence). Trimming cost V 4 bases and J 15 bases, with 16 bases left between them. The length of the CDR3 is 12 residues.

This chain joins TRBV7-9 and TRBJ1-1, with D tentatively TRBD1 (5 bases). This CDR3 has 13 residues. Germline CDR1 reads SEHNR; CDR2 reads FQNEAQ (reference sequence). The V end lost 1 base, the J end lost 11 bases, and 14 bases lay between the germline ends. The DNA for the CDR3 is TGTGCCAGCAGCTTAGATGCCGGGGACCAGGCTTTCTTT. It is translated as CASSLDAGDQAFF.

This sequence joins TRBV6-1 and TRBJ2-3; 8 bases fit TRBD2. The CDR3 covers 16 residues. Germline values: CDR1 MNHNS, CDR2 SASEGT. V dropped 4 bases and J dropped 2; count of bases not matched to a gene: 8. The CDR3, as DNA: TGTGCCAGCAGTGTGGGTACTAGCGGTTCCACAGATACGCAGTATTTT. As protein: CASSVGTSGSTDTQYF.

The V call is TRBV3-1 (or the pseudogene TRBV3-2), the J call TRBJ2-6, with 7 bases aligning to TRBD1. J lost 0 bases, V lost 1 base, and 6 bases had no gene match. Germline V gene data show CDR1 as LGHDT and CDR2 as YNNKEL (reference sequence). This CDR3 region has 18 residues. The CDR3 bases are TGTGCCAGCAGCCAAGCCGGGACAGCCCCCTCTGGGGCCAACGTCCTGACTTTC. Residues: CASSQAGTAPSGANVLTF.

The count of this clone is one. J is TRBJ1-4 and V is TRBV21-1; the DNA was not used to check the table's D call, TRBD1. TRBV21-1 corresponds to a pseudogene. The CDR3 spans 15 residues. CDR3 DNA: TGTGCCAGCAGCAACAGGGGGCGGGCTAATGAAAAACTGTTTTTT. The encoded protein is CASSNRGRANEKLFF.

This chain joins TRBV2 and TRBJ1-3; D is ambiguous. Looked up from germline, CDR1 is SNHLY and CDR2 is FYNNEI. Between the trimmed V and J ends, which lost 8 bases and 4 bases, there was a span of 12 bases. This CDR3 spans 13 amino acids. This CDR3 is CASSSRPGNTIYF. CDR3 DNA sequence: TGTGCCAGCTCCTCTCGACCAGGAAACACCATATATTTT.

The genes are TRBV27 and TRBJ2-2; TRBD1 matches 7 bases. The length of the CDR3 is 18 residues. Trimming at V came to 7 bases and at J to 0 bases, leaving 14 bases not matched to a gene. Per the germline V gene, CDR1 is MNHEY and CDR2 is SMNVEV (reference sequence). Written as DNA, the CDR3 is TGTGCCAGCAACCCGGGCCAGGGACAGCCTCCGAACACCGGGGAGCTGTTTTTT. It is translated as CASNPGQGQPPNTGELFF.